This T cell receptor (beta chain) was captured in a study of T-cell reconstitution after alpha-beta-depleted transplantation in children. Per germline, CDR1 KGHDR and CDR2 SFDVKD. Trimming took off 0 bases at V and 7 bases at J, with 24 bases between the two ends. This CDR3 contains 19 residues. During its preparation, the TCRbeta library received unique molecular identifiers. A single record per CDR3 protein comes from TCRdb applying MiXCR to the PCR reads. Seen here are about 340,000 distinct CDR3 sequences, more than 10% observed once, and the top ten hold around 4%. This clonotype occurred many times.

The receptor's source is a human donor who donated a stem cell graft to a child with Fanconi anemia. The input for sequencing was PBMCs, taken from the stem cell graft. V usage is TRBV24-1 and J usage is TRBJ2-1, with D perhaps given as TRBD1 or TRBD2 (5 bases each). This CDR3 reads CATSDLRVGKDKLGNEQFF. CDR3 nucleotide sequence: TGTGCCACCAGTGATTTGCGGGTGGGTAAGGACAAACTAGGGAATGAGCAGTTCTTC.